The 14 T cell receptor beta chains given below trace back to one sample, sequenced in a study of blood T cell repertoires in COVID-19 (dated by TCRdb to 2018 to 2020). The protocol used for the library was the immunoSEQ multiplex PCR assay. The table was pulled from immuneACCESS by TCRdb, which kept in-frame rearrangements only. Such tables lose some clones; where checked, under half of the loss comes from unresolved V genes, and the rest has no known cause. The sample yields about 110,000 clones; less than 85% were counted once. Clones ranked in the top ten supply 13% to 15% of the sample. The sample consisted of peripheral blood. These receptors were obtained from a woman in her sixties with acute or convalescent COVID-19.

The rearrangement links TRBV24-1 to TRBJ2-1; the match to TRBD1 covers 8 bases. V was clipped by 6 bases and J by 2 bases; unmatched bases: 5. The germline V gene encodes CDR1 KGHDR and CDR2 SFDVKD. This CDR3 has 15 amino acids. DNA for the CDR3: TGTGCCACCAGTACAACGACAGGGGCCTACAATGAGCAGTTCTTC. It encodes CATSTTTGAYNEQFF.

The rearrangement uses TRBV30 and TRBJ2-1; TRBD1 matches at 7 bases. Germline V lookup: CDR1 GTSNPN, CDR2 SVGIG (reference sequence). The ends lost 7 bases at V and 0 bases at J; junction bases unmatched: 6. The CDR3 has 14 residues. In nucleotides, the CDR3 is TGTGCCTCGTCAGGGGGTAGCTCCTACAATGAGCAGTTCTTC. This codes for CASSGGSSYNEQFF.

The chain joins TRBV9 to TRBJ1-2; D is unresolved. Germline CDR1 is SGDLS and CDR2 is YYNGEE. This CDR3 spans 14 amino acids. The V gene lost 0 bases and the J gene lost 6 bases, with 12 bases spanning the gap. CDR3 sequence reads: CASSVAGLLDGYTF. CDR3 nucleotide sequence: TGTGCCAGCAGCGTAGCCGGCCTCCTAGATGGCTACACCTTC.

This rearrangement joins TRBV28 to TRBJ2-5; 8 bases are shared with TRBD1. The CDR3 consists of 16 residues. J gave up 1 base and V 4 bases, and 8 bases lay outside the gene matches. The germline CDR1 and CDR2 sequences are MDHEN and SYDVKM. CDR3 nucleotides: TGTGCCAGCAGTTCATCCGGGACAGGTATCCAAGAGACCCAGTACTTC. It translates to CASSSSGTGIQETQYF.

The rearrangement links TRBV7-8 to TRBJ2-7, with 7 bases that match TRBD2. There are 16 residues in the CDR3. Trimming removed 5 bases from V and 2 bases from J; junction bases left unmatched: 12. In germline, CDR1 is SGHVS, CDR2 FQNEAQ. DNA for the CDR3: TGTGCCAGCAGCCTCAGCGGCCCTAGCGGAACCTACGAGCAGTACTTC. Translating it yields CASSLSGPSGTYEQYF.

The V gene is TRBV3-1 (or the pseudogene TRBV3-2), the J gene TRBJ2-1; the D gene is possibly TRBD2 (6 bases). Germline CDR1 is LGHDT and CDR2 is YNNKEL (reference sequence). V was trimmed by 3 bases and J by 2 bases, leaving 11 bases between them. The CDR3 sequence is 15 residues long. CDR3 amino acids: CASSQEGTPYNEQFF. CDR3 in DNA: TGTGCCAGCAGCCAGGAGGGCACCCCCTACAATGAGCAGTTCTTC.

The chain uses TRBV13 and TRBJ2-6; D possibly corresponds to TRBD2 (5 bases). V was pared by 4 bases and J by 3 bases, with 19 bases between. Per germline, CDR1 PRHDT and CDR2 FYEKMQ (reference sequence). The CDR3 consists of 18 residues. CDR3 amino acids: CASSSPIRGLNGANVLTF. The CDR3, as DNA: TGTGCCAGCAGCTCTCCGATCCGGGGTTTAAATGGGGCCAACGTCCTGACTTTC. The complete variable domain, with remaining parts taken from reference TRBV13 and TRBJ2-6, reads AAGVIQSPRHLIKEKRETATLKCYPIPRHDTVYWYQQGPGQDPQFLISFYEKMQSDKGSIPDRFSAQQFSDYHSELNMSSLELGDSALYFCASSSPIRGLNGANVLTFGAGSRLTVL.

The CDR3 DNA sequence: TGTGCCAGCAGTTCCTTACAGGGGATGGGCAATCAGCCCCAGCATTTT. Its translation: CASSSLQGMGNQPQHF. The chain uses TRBV27 and TRBJ1-5; TRBD1 aligns across 7 bases. The junction had 8 bases not matched to a gene; V was cut back by 4 bases and J by 2 bases. Germline V gene sequence: CDR1 MNHEY, CDR2 SMNVEV (reference sequence). The CDR3 has 16 amino acids.

The chain carries TRBV12-3 or TRBV12-4 and TRBJ1-2; 8 nucleotides agree with TRBD1. V shed 7 bases, J shed 7 bases, and the junction held 8 bases outside the gene matches. CDR3 length: 13 residues. The CDR3 loop reads CASTPGGRVGYTF. The CDR3 nucleotides read TGTGCCAGCACCCCAGGGGGCCGTGTTGGCTACACCTTC.

This clone was detected a few times. The chain links TRBV5-8 to TRBJ2-7, with TRBD1 matching over 8 bases. The CDR3 consists of 17 residues. From germline, CDR1 is SGHTS and CDR2 YDEGEE. V dropped 2 bases and J dropped 7; count of bases not matched to a gene: 17. As DNA, the CDR3 is TGTGCCAGCAGCTTTACCAGCCGGGACAGGCGTCGCGGGGAGCAGTACTTC. Its translation: CASSFTSRDRRRGEQYF.

This clone appeared once. The chain links TRBV5-1 to TRBJ1-4; unclear D gene. Germline V gene sequence: CDR1 SGHRS, CDR2 YFSETQ. V lost 0 bases and J 10 bases, leaving 13 bases between the germline ends. The CDR3 is 14 residues long. The CDR3 DNA is TGCGCCAGCAGCTTGGAACTAGGGAGCGGAAAACTGTTTTTT. It encodes CASSLELGSGKLFF.

This sequence joins TRBV2 and TRBJ1-2; D is ambiguous. Germline loops: CDR1 SNHLY, CDR2 FYNNEI. V dropped 1 base and J dropped 2 bases, with 8 bases sitting between them. CDR3 length: 14 amino acids. CDR3 bases: TGTGCCAGCAGTGAAGTCGGGAGAAACTATGGCTACACCTTC. Translated, it gives CASSEVGRNYGYTF.

The chain carries TRBV30 and TRBJ1-5; D is perhaps TRBD1 (5 bases). V gave up 5 bases and J gave up 4 bases, with 12 bases separating them. The CDR3 covers 13 residues. Germline CDR1 and CDR2: GTSNPN and SVGIG (reference sequence). The CDR3 coding sequence is TGTGCCTGGGAAAGGGGATTGAATCAGCCCCAGCATTTT. Residues: CAWERGLNQPQHF. Based on the CDR3 plus reference TRBV30 and TRBJ1-5, the full variable domain is SQTIHQWPATLVQPVGSPLSLECTVEGTSNPNLYWYRQAAGRGLQLLFYSVGIGQISSEVPQNLSASRPQDRQFILSSKKLLLSDSGFYLCAWERGLNQPQHFGDGTRLSIL.

The rearrangement joins TRBV29-1 to TRBJ1-4, with D possibly TRBD1 on 6 matching bases. The CDR3 is made up of 13 amino acids. The germline V and J ends were trimmed by 3 bases and 8 bases, with 13 bases remaining between them. The germline CDR1 and CDR2 sequences are SQVTM and ANQGSEA. The CDR3 is CSVDRGVGEKLFF. CDR3 sequence (DNA): TGCAGCGTTGACAGGGGAGTTGGGGAAAAACTGTTTTTT.